This T cell receptor beta chain was obtained from a study of patients and donors after allogeneic stem cell transplantation. V was clipped by 5 bases and J by 0 bases; unmatched bases: 15. This CDR3 spans 19 amino acids. Looked up from germline, CDR1 is MNHNS and CDR2 is SASEGT. TCRdb ran MiXCR on the RT-PCR reads and lists one entry per CDR3 protein. The sample shows about 410,000 distinct CDR3 sequences, 16% of them seen only once. This TCR came from a human donor who was either an allogeneic HSCT recipient or a stem cell or donor lymphocyte infusion donor (not recorded which). It is not recorded whose cells these are; they may come from a transplant donor. This sequence joins TRBV6-1 and TRBJ1-1, with 10 bases that match TRBD1. Material: blood, either unsorted or a sorted T cell fraction (not recorded which). The CDR3 protein is CASSRVAQSGTGVNTEAFF. As DNA, the CDR3 is TGTGCCAGCAGTCGGGTCGCCCAATCCGGGACAGGGGTGAACACTGAAGCTTTCTTT.